The rows below give T cell receptor beta chains drawn from one sample of a study of blood T cell repertoires in COVID-19. Sequencing used immunoSEQ multiplex PCR; TCRdb keeps in-frame clones, though not all of them. The sample holds approximately 260,000 clones, 75% to 90% seen once. Sequencing input: peripheral blood. These receptors all come from a man aged 50 or older with acute or convalescent COVID-19. Both conserved end residues are part of each CDR3. D genes are given only for firm matches. Only some rows state a clone size, as once, few, many or a class for expanded clones.

>TRBJ2-3|TRBV6-6|NA|NA
CASSPDWGPHKGDTQYF
TGTGCCAGCAGTCCCGACTGGGGGCCCCATAAAGGGGATACGCAGTATTTT
>TRBJ1-1|TRBV6-6|NA|NA
CASSLTQGGTEAFF
TGTGCCAGCAGTTTGACCCAGGGAGGGACTGAAGCTTTCTTT
>TRBJ2-7|TRBV11-2|NA|TRBD2
CASSLVGLARYEQYF
TGTGCCAGCAGCTTAGTAGGACTAGCGCGTTACGAGCAGTACTTC
>TRBJ1-2|TRBV2|NA|TRBD1
CASSLIPLSGGENYGYTF
TGTGCCAGCAGTTTAATTCCCCTCTCAGGGGGCGAAAACTATGGCTACACCTTC
>TRBJ1-2|TRBV11-3|NA|NA
CASSPDRNYGYTF
TGTGCCAGCAGCCCTGACAGGAACTATGGCTACACCTTC
>TRBJ1-2|TRBV4-1|NA|TRBD1
CASSQEGDRGIPADYGYTF
TGCGCCAGCAGCCAAGAGGGTGACAGGGGTATCCCGGCGGACTATGGCTACACCTTC
>TRBJ2-7|TRBV7-2|NA|NA
CASSTYSGTLSYEQYF
TGTGCCAGCAGCACCTACTCCGGGACTCTTTCCTACGAGCAGTACTTC
>TRBJ2-4|TRBV29-1|NA|TRBD2
CSVEGGGGPKNIQYF
TGCAGCGTTGAAGGGGGCGGGGGACCCAAAAACATTCAGTACTTC
>TRBJ2-1|TRBV12-3/TRBV12-4|NA|NA
CASSFGGYNEQFF
TGTGCCAGCAGTTTCGGGGGATACAATGAGCAGTTCTTC
>TRBJ2-2|TRBV12-5|few|TRBD1
CASGADRGNTGELFF
TGTGCTAGTGGAGCTGACAGGGGGAACACCGGGGAGCTGTTTTTT
>TRBJ1-5|TRBV20-1|many|NA
CSASIEANNQPQHF
TGCAGTGCTAGTATAGAAGCAAACAATCAGCCCCAGCATTTT
>TRBJ1-1|TRBV2|few|NA
CASSATGTTEAFF
TGTGCCAGCAGCGCTACAGGGACCACTGAAGCTTTCTTT
>TRBJ1-2|TRBV27|NA|NA
CASSLNRASGYTF
TGTGCCAGCAGTTTGAACAGGGCCTCGGGCTACACCTTC
>TRBJ1-4|TRBV3-1/TRBV3-2|NA|NA
CASGGSSEKLFF
TGTGCCAGCGGAGGCAGTTCTGAAAAACTGTTTTTT
>TRBJ2-5|TRBV7-9|few|NA
CASSPKRRQADGTQYF
TGTGCCAGCAGCCCAAAAAGAAGACAGGCGGACGGGACCCAGTACTTC
>TRBJ1-2|TRBV2|NA|NA
CASSLGENYGYTF
TGTGCCAGCAGCCTCGGGGAGAACTATGGCTACACCTTC
>TRBJ2-3|TRBV12-5|NA|TRBD2
CASGLVLAGQGGTQYF
TGTGCTAGTGGTTTGGTCCTAGCGGGGCAGGGAGGTACGCAGTATTTT
>TRBJ2-7|TRBV18|NA|TRBD1
CASTKDRAYEQYF
TGTGCCAGCACGAAAGACAGGGCCTACGAGCAGTACTTC
>TRBJ1-2|TRBV5-8|NA|TRBD1
CASSYSGTGNLYGYTF
TGTGCCAGCAGCTACTCCGGGACAGGGAACCTCTATGGCTACACCTTC
>TRBJ2-7|TRBV11-3|NA|TRBD2
CASSRRGGAESYEQYF
TGTGCCAGCAGCCGCCGGGGGGGGGCCGAATCCTACGAGCAGTACTTC
>TRBJ2-1|TRBV24-1|NA|TRBD1
CATSGGQTMNEQFF
TGTGCCACCAGTGGGGGACAGACCATGAATGAGCAGTTCTTC
>TRBJ1-6|TRBV2|once|NA
CASGGLNSPLHF
TGTGCCAGCGGGGGGTTAAATTCACCCCTCCACTTT
>TRBJ1-4|TRBV27|NA|TRBD1
CASSRTGNYNEKLFF
TGTGCCAGCAGTCGGACAGGAAACTATAATGAAAAACTGTTTTTT
>TRBJ1-1|TRBV5-1|once|NA
CASRWTPNTEAFF
TGCGCCAGCAGGTGGACACCGAACACTGAAGCTTTCTTT
>TRBJ2-2|TRBV18|NA|TRBD2
CASSPQGPGGSGELFF
TGTGCCAGCTCACCACAGGGGCCGGGAGGATCCGGGGAGCTGTTTTTT
>TRBJ2-1|TRBV18|NA|TRBD1
CASSPGQGAEQFF
TGTGCCAGCTCACCGGGACAGGGGGCTGAGCAGTTCTTC
>TRBJ1-5|TRBV5-8|NA|NA
CASSLQTGSRPQHF
TGTGCCAGCAGCTTGCAGACAGGATCGCGGCCCCAGCATTTT
>TRBJ1-2|TRBV12-3/TRBV12-4|NA|NA
CASSLMQGSGYTF
TGTGCCAGCAGTTTAATGCAGGGAAGCGGCTACACCTTC
>TRBJ1-1|TRBV18|NA|TRBD1
CASSPTWWGTVNTEAFF
TGTGCCAGCTCACCTACTTGGTGGGGGACAGTGAACACTGAAGCTTTCTTT
>TRBJ1-5|TRBV6-5|NA|TRBD1
CASSFRGPGQPQHF
TGTGCCAGCAGTTTCAGGGGGCCAGGGCAGCCCCAGCATTTT
>TRBJ1-5|TRBV7-9|NA|NA
CASSRAPSRPAVQHF
TGTGCCAGCAGCAGAGCGCCCTCCCGCCCGGCAGTTCAGCATTTT
>TRBJ2-7|TRBV2|NA|NA
CASGEDYEQYF
TGTGCCAGCGGGGAGGACTACGAGCAGTACTTC
>TRBJ2-7|TRBV4-1|NA|TRBD1
CASSQASGTDFYEQYF
TGCGCCAGCAGCCAAGCCTCTGGGACAGACTTTTACGAGCAGTACTTC